This T cell receptor (beta chain) was profiled in a study of cytomegalovirus exposure and HLA in healthy donors (dated by TCRdb to the late 2010s). General notes on the study: An earlier analysis of 550 to 700 of the donors reported 250 to 300 Gb of sequence data and around 110 million unique TCR beta sequences from 150 million to 200 million T cells. An early release that covered 640 HLA-typed donors contained approximately 300 gigabases of sequencing data and 70 million to 100 million unique TCR sequences. Among the roughly 380 genotyped donors, around 81% belonged to the genetic ancestry cluster associated with self-reported Caucasian donors. The study aimed to test whether signatures of past pathogen exposure could be identified by cataloging public T cell receptors. The study profiled the T cell repertoires of 500 to 800 subjects by immunosequencing and related them to cytomegalovirus serostatus. A separate validation cohort of more than 100 different subjects was used in addition to the approximately 670-subject first cohort. The study combined high-throughput TCR immunosequencing, statistical association of individual TCRs with disease status, and machine learning to predict cytomegalovirus infection status. A later analysis re-analyzed previously published TCR beta repertoires from roughly 630 donors and added high-resolution HLA genotyping to study TCR occurrence patterns. Rather than using new phenotypic data, the later analysis identified candidate immune exposures from TCR beta sequences and from how often those sequences occurred across donors. An earlier analysis of 587 of the donors used high-throughput TCR beta sequencing to judge whether each TCR beta V gene segment behaved as functional or pseudogenic. Alongside the repertoire data, information on donor age, sex, ethnicity and CMV serostatus was compiled. A later genetic analysis used genome-wide SNP genotypes for about three fifths of the 666 donors, treating that subset as a discovery cohort. Every discovery cohort repertoire had been produced on one sequencing platform. HLA typing covered class I and class II loci at four-digit resolution. Typing coverage differed by locus: A, B, C, DRB1 and DQB1 were typed in roughly 620-640 donors, DQA1 in around 500, DPA1 in approximately 600, and DPB1 in around 440. A handful of DR-DQ haplotypes were handled as single units for association and clustering because linkage in the cohort was strong. Among some 400 genotyped donors of the cohort, an average of about 240,000 unique TCR beta nucleotide sequences were sequenced per donor, about a sixth of them non-productive. Findings and caveats that apply to the study as a whole: According to a later analysis, most CMV-associated TCR beta chains appeared to be HLA-restricted, and the HLA associations seemed to be driven largely by CMV exposure. A later analysis found that HLA-associated TCR beta chains were more clonally expanded and had lower generation probabilities than equally common non-associated chains. While some public TCRs were present in many individuals, most TCR sequences turned up only very rarely across donors. According to a later analysis, TCR association rates differed among HLA loci, with DRB1 alleles showing the most associated TCRs and HLA-C alleles showing the fewest. Some IMGT-functional V segments, including TRBV6-2 and TRBV6-3, could not be distinguished by the 87-base-pair reads and were therefore excluded. A cluster of highly shared sequence variants was judged likely to represent a technical artifact of the sequencing pipeline. Correlated functional status among segregating V segments might be attributable to linkage disequilibrium, but an unknown experimental factor could not be ruled out. According to a later genetic analysis, donors in an Asian-associated ancestry cluster had fewer N-insertions in productive TCRs than the roughly 700-donor mean. An earlier analysis of 587 of the donors showed that most TCR beta V segments appeared in productive rearrangements either about 90% or about 30% of the time, which broadly matched IMGT annotations. In a later genetic analysis, a missense DCLRE1C variant was associated with V-gene and J-gene trimming of TCR beta chains, and the association was replicated in an independent cohort. At a false discovery rate of 0.05, a later analysis linked approximately 18,000 TCR beta sequences to specific HLA alleles. The presence/absence analyses assumed that sequencing depth was roughly uniform across donors, and that assumption may not be true. A total of roughly 160 TCR beta chains were listed by the study as associated with cytomegalovirus. Because HLA typing was unavailable for some donors at each locus, only the typed subset was used in association tests. The only immune exposure information available for the cohort was CMV serostatus. In a later analysis, several top co-occurrence clusters were reported to appear linked to parvovirus B19, influenza, CMV and Epstein-Barr virus. The classifier was reported to diagnose cytomegalovirus status with high specificity and sensitivity in both the original cohort and the validation cohort. About 15 rarely observed V segments, including chromosome 9 orphons, were excluded from the earlier analysis of a few hundred of the donors because counts were too low. According to the authors, the approach could potentially be generalized to other disease states and immunological phenotypes. A further reported finding was that TCR beta sequences accurately predicted the HLA-A and HLA-B alleles for most subjects in the first cohort. Strong co-occurrence of HLA alleles, especially DR and DQ, made assigning TCR associations to individual alleles difficult. A few of the identified cytomegalovirus-associated TCR beta chains were confirmed in vitro to be specific for cytomegalovirus antigens. In this cohort, only TCR beta chains were sequenced, and detectable features were limited by the absence of alpha or paired-chain data.

The library was obtained by the immunoSEQ multiplex PCR assay. For the multiplex PCR, a mixture combining 60 forward primers for TCR Vbeta segments and 13 reverse primers for TCR Jbeta segments was used. The CDR3 region of rearranged TCR beta genes was amplified from genomic DNA with a multiplex PCR assay. The amplified TCR beta libraries were sequenced on the Illumina HiSeq System as 87-base-pair reads. Turning to the authors' computational methods: In a later analysis, roughly 80 million unique TCR beta chains were counted across the 500 to 700 repertoires, and some 10 million of these chains were shared by at least two donors. To remove PCR and sequencing errors, raw reads were error-corrected and collapsed into unique sequences using a nearest-neighbor algorithm that merged closely related sequences. Alignment of CDR3 sequences to IMGT reference sequences was used to assign V, D and J gene segments. Each retained sequence needed at least a six-nucleotide match to both a V gene segment and a J gene segment. A rearrangement was called productive if the CDR3 had no stop codons and remained in frame with V and J, and every other rearrangement was called non-productive. Following IMGT convention, CDR3 was defined as the stretch from the second conserved V-encoded cysteine up to the conserved J-encoded phenylalanine. Sequences without an unambiguous match to a single V gene segment were excluded from the earlier analysis of over 500 of the donors. An earlier analysis of 550 to 650 of the donors classified V segments as functional when productive rearrangements were above 56.7% and as segregating when the standard deviation between donors was above 5%. A statistical classification framework was developed to diagnose cytomegalovirus status using the catalog of TCR beta chain sequences. A later analysis assigned V and J genes by comparing TCR nucleotide sequences with IMGT/GENE-DB human TR gene sequences. A later analysis assigned CDR3 sequences and most-parsimonious VDJ recombination scenarios with the TCRdist pipeline. A later analysis defined each TCR beta chain by its CDR3 amino acid sequence plus V-gene family, and excluded reads lacking a unique V-gene family. A later analysis removed roughly 590 highly shared, low-generation-probability nucleotide sequences to deal with suspected cross-contamination and a sequencing artifact. In a later analysis, a clonal expansion index was calculated for each public chain from normalized within-repertoire ranks of inferred template counts. Generation probabilities in a later analysis came from a VDJ recombination model fitted to out-of-frame rearrangements, and those results were checked against IGoR. A later analysis scored TCR-TCR, TCR-HLA and TCR-CMV co-occurrence with hypergeometric tests, applying a repertoire-size bias correction to TCR pairs. A later analysis estimated false discovery rates by permuting HLA or CMV assignments 20 times. A later analysis grouped co-occurring TCRs with DBSCAN, adding TCRdist sequence similarity when clustering within HLA-allele-positive subsets. For co-occurrence clustering, repertoires with fewer than 30,000 or more than 120,000 public chains were excluded, along with 4 to 6 repertoires with anomalous nucleotide sharing. In its TCRdb copy, this immuneACCESS table keeps in-frame sequences only and misses some clones. Where compared with another copy, unresolved V genes explain less than half of these, and the others have no known cause. V and J calls and clone size follow that table, whereas D and trimming were derived from the DNA. The sample's records list tens of thousands of clones. The ten most abundant clones make up about 0.6% of the sample.

In total, roughly 670 healthy bone marrow donors made up the cohort. At the time of sampling, all cohort members were nominally healthy, though unrecorded immune exposures were likely present. The donor tested CMV seronegative and was one of the 352 seronegative cohort members. Each donor provided a peripheral blood sample, and peripheral blood mononuclear cells were used for TCR beta sequencing. Genomic DNA extraction from the blood cell samples was performed with the Qiagen DNeasy Blood Extraction Kit. The CDR1 and CDR2 encoded by the germline V gene are SGHVS and FQNEAQ. The junction carries 17 bases between V and J, which are trimmed by 5 bases and 4 bases respectively. Measured from the cysteine to the phenylalanine, the CDR3 is 15 residues long. Left in the record is the CDR3 DNA by itself, 45 bases read in frame from the first base. With regard to this clone: The antigen it binds to is not known.

The sequenced sample consisted of PBMCs. This TCR was recovered from a man in his fifties or sixties in good health and CMV-seronegative. The receptor chain draws on TRBV7-8 and TRBJ2-5, with the D segment identity uncertain. The nucleotides read TGTGCCAGCAGCCCTAACCCCGGGTTCCTAGAGACCCAGTACTTC. This gives the protein CASSPNPGFLETQYF.